These 16 T cell receptor beta chains share one sample of origin, sequenced in a study of CD4+ T cells in melanoma. Repertoires were generated with immunoSEQ multiplex PCR, while TCRdb's copy carries only in-frame clones and drops some. The data contain over 130,000 clones, around 90% of them singletons. The receptors originated from a human donor with melanoma.

The chain recombines TRBV7-6 with TRBJ1-2; D call uncertain. The CDR3 runs 13 residues. V was clipped by 5 bases and J by 8 bases, with 15 bases between them. CDR1 is SGHVS, CDR2 FNYEAQ, per germline. CDR3 protein: CASSPRGFEGYTF. The CDR3 bases are TGTGCCAGCAGCCCCCGTGGCTTCGAAGGCTACACCTTC.

The chain has TRBV2 and TRBJ1-2; unclear D gene. V was trimmed by 4 bases and J by 2 bases, leaving 8 bases between them. Germline values: CDR1 SNHLY, CDR2 FYNNEI. The CDR3 runs to 13 residues. CDR3 DNA sequence: TGTGCCAGCAGTGTGGAGGAGAACTATGGCTACACCTTC. Translation: CASSVEENYGYTF.

The chain employs TRBV29-1 and TRBJ2-7; the match to TRBD1 covers 9 bases. This CDR3 contains 19 residues. J gave up 4 bases and V 2 bases, and 21 bases lay outside the gene matches. Germline-derived CDR1 and CDR2 are SQVTM and ANQGSEA. As DNA, the CDR3 is TGCAGCGTTGAATTCCCCGGACAGGGGTTAAGGGCTAGAAAATACGAGCAGTACTTC. It yields the protein CSVEFPGQGLRARKYEQYF.

The chain is built from TRBV5-6 and TRBJ1-2, with 8 bases aligning to TRBD1. The germline gives CDR1 SGHDT, CDR2 YYEEEE. Trimming took 4 bases from V and 4 from J; bases not matched to a gene: 9. CDR3 length equals 15 residues. CDR3 protein: CASSDRGKAGYGYTF. Written as DNA, the CDR3 is TGTGCCAGCAGCGACAGGGGTAAGGCGGGCTATGGCTACACCTTC.

In DNA form, the CDR3 reads TGCGCCAGCAGCGGGGGGACAGGGGCTATCTCTGGAAACACCATATATTTT. Translating it yields CASSGGTGAISGNTIYF. The V call is TRBV5-1, the J call TRBJ1-3; 10 nucleotides line up with TRBD1. Germline V gene sequence: CDR1 SGHRS, CDR2 YFSETQ. The CDR3 loop spans 17 amino acids. The J segment lost 0 bases and the V segment lost 4 bases, leaving 7 bases of the junction unmatched.

The V call is TRBV12-5, the J call TRBJ1-6, with a tentative D call TRBD1 (6 bases). The germline V gene has CDR1 LGHNT and CDR2 FRNRAP. The germline V and J ends were trimmed by 6 bases and 8 bases, with 20 bases remaining between them. The CDR3 extends over 16 amino acids. The CDR3 sequence: CASGLGGGLGYSPLHF. The CDR3 nucleotides read TGTGCTAGTGGCCTTGGGGGGGGCCTCGGGTATTCACCCCTCCACTTT.

This chain uses TRBV14 with TRBJ1-2; no clear D gene. V was pared by 4 bases and J by 5 bases, with 20 bases between. Germline V gene sequence: CDR1 SGHDN, CDR2 FVKESK. This CDR3 contains 16 residues. The CDR3 nucleotides read TGTGCCAGCAGCCCTTTGTCGTCCGGGTATGAATATGGCTACACCTTC. This codes for CASSPLSSGYEYGYTF.

The chain combines TRBV6-5 with TRBJ1-4; D is possibly TRBD1 (5 bases). The CDR3 length is 14 residues. The germline CDR1 and CDR2 sequences are MNHEY and SVGAGI. The germline V and J ends were trimmed by 5 bases and 5 bases, with 12 bases remaining between them. The CDR3 region is CASSTGTANEKLFF. CDR3 nucleotides: TGTGCCAGCAGTACCGGGACGGCAAATGAAAAACTGTTTTTT.

The V call is TRBV6-5, the J call TRBJ1-4; D remains unclear. The germline V and J ends were trimmed by 5 bases and 4 bases, with 8 bases remaining between them. This CDR3 is 13 amino acids long. Germline-derived CDR1 and CDR2 are MNHEY and SVGAGI. CDR3 DNA: TGTGCCAGCAGTCCCCAGCGTAATGAAAAACTGTTTTTT. Translation gives CASSPQRNEKLFF.

This clone was recorded only once. The chain recombines TRBV5-1 with TRBJ1-6; TRBD1 agrees at 8 bases. Germline V gives CDR1 SGHRS, CDR2 YFSETQ. V lost 7 bases to trimming and J lost 10 bases; unmatched junction nucleotides: 10. The CDR3 is 14 amino acids. CDR3 bases: TGCGCCAGCCAGATAGACAGGGGAGACTCACCCCTCCACTTT. Translated, it gives CASQIDRGDSPLHF.

CDR3 DNA sequence: TGTGCCAGTCGAGGGGGCACGGAGACCCAGTACTTC. Amino acids: CASRGGTETQYF. The genes are TRBV6-5 and TRBJ2-5; 7 bases are a match to TRBD1. With 9 bases clipped from V and 5 bases from J, the junction kept 6 bases outside the gene matches. This CDR3 contains 12 residues. CDR1 is MNHEY and CDR2 is SVGAGI in the germline V gene.

CDR3 in DNA: TGTGCCAGCAGCAAAGACTTCGGTAATAATGAAAAACTGTTTTTT. Amino acid sequence: CASSKDFGNNEKLFF. The chain recombines TRBV21-1 with TRBJ1-4. TRBV21-1 represents a pseudogene. This CDR3 is 15 amino acids long.

This sequence joins TRBV29-1 and TRBJ1-2, with D possibly matching TRBD1 (5 bases). Germline V gene lookup returns CDR1 SQVTM and CDR2 ANQGSEA. The CDR3 extends over 15 amino acids. The V gene lost 6 bases and the J gene lost 8 bases, with 25 bases spanning the gap. The CDR3 region is CSVHRGEGRREGYTF. The CDR3 nucleotides read TGCAGCGTCCACCGGGGGGAGGGGCGGCGCGAAGGCTACACCTTC. Full variable domain (remainder filled in from reference TRBV29-1 and TRBJ1-2): SAVISQKPSRDICQRGTSLTIQCQVDSQVTMMFWYRQQPGQSLTLIATANQGSEATYESGFVIDKFPISRPNLTFSTLTVSNMSPEDSSIYLCSVHRGEGRREGYTFGSGTRLTVV.

The V and J genes are TRBV6-6 and TRBJ1-6; TRBD1 matches 11 bases. V lost 6 bases to trimming and J lost 10 bases; unmatched junction nucleotides: 5. CDR1 is MNHNY and CDR2 is SVGAGI in the germline V gene (reference sequence). The CDR3 covers 14 residues. CDR3 nucleotide sequence: TGTGCCAGCAGGTCCGGGACAGGGGGATCACCCCTCCACTTT. Amino acid sequence: CASRSGTGGSPLHF.

Only one count was recorded for this clone. The chain uses TRBV10-3 and TRBJ2-3, with D possibly TRBD2 on 6 matching bases. Deletions cut 0 bases from V and 0 bases from J, with 19 bases between. Looked up from germline, CDR1 is ENHRY and CDR2 is SYGVKD. The CDR3 length is 19 residues. The DNA for the CDR3 is TGTGCCATCAGTGAGTCGATCGGCGGCGGGAATCCTAGCACAGATACGCAGTATTTT. Translated: CAISESIGGGNPSTDTQYF.

This chain joins TRBV29-1 and TRBJ2-3; D unclear. CDR3 size: 10 residues. Per germline, CDR1 SQVTM and CDR2 ANQGSEA. Trimming removed 7 bases at V and 6 bases at J, with 8 bases between. As DNA, the CDR3 is TGCAGCGCCACCTTTGATACGCAGTATTTT. Residues: CSATFDTQYF.